Sequencing of this TCR beta chain was carried out in a study of CD8+CD57+ T cells in acquired aplastic anemia (dated by TCRdb to the late 2010s). For context, the study as a whole: A mean of around 3.2 ug of DNA, ranging from roughly 0.2 to 27.4 ug, was extracted from sorted CD4+ and CD8+ cells. A CD8+CD57+ expansion meant a frequency higher than the mean frequency seen in healthy subjects.

Here is what the overall study found, with its caveats: Although roughly 29 CD8+ CDR3 sequences were shared by patients and controls, these sequences appeared highly expressed in patients and within the immunodominant clones of patients. CD8+ Simpson's diversity did not differ significantly between patients and healthy controls (P=0.060).

Genomic DNA served as template for TCR beta VDJ combination and CDR3 sequence profiling. An Illumina HiSeq 2000 was used for TCR repertoire sequencing. In the authors' own workflow: Repertoires were assessed using TRBV/TRBJ rearrangement plots, CDR3 size and DJ length profiles, and Simpson's diversity index. The immunodominant clone was defined as the most abundant DNA sequence in deep sequencing data. CDR3 amino acid sequences were checked for sharing between subjects and were compared against published repertoires and the VDJdb database. Using fastp at Q25 and MiXCR, TCRdb reprocessed the public reads and kept productive beta chains. Entries that share a CDR3 protein sequence are merged under the most common genes and DNA. TCRdb, not the original authors, processed these V and J calls. Present in this sample are 260,000 or so distinct CDR3 sequences, less than 85% of which were seen just once. In total, the top ten clones hold approximately 40% of the sample.

In the case of this clonotype: Its antigen is unknown. The CDR3 carries no conserved terminal phenylalanine or tryptophan, so it likely arises from a read error. Because the CDR3's place on the DNA is in doubt, the DNA is left out and the CDR3 is given as listed by TCRdb.

The patients picked for sequencing were ones in whom flow cytometry had shown an expansion of CD8+CD57+ cells. All patients had severe acquired aplastic anemia diagnosed by International Study of Aplastic Anemia and Agranulocytosis and Camitta criteria. At the time blood was sampled, none of the patients had received any therapy. The study deep-sequenced TCR repertoires of sorted CD4+ and CD8+ blood T cells from severe aplastic anemia patients and healthy subjects. Patients were enrolled in the USA under clinicaltrials.gov protocols 00001620, 01623167, 00001397, 00071045, 00081523 and 00961064. Ficoll-Paque density gradient centrifugation was used to isolate peripheral blood mononuclear cells. Before DNA extraction, CD4+ and CD8+ T cells were sorted with FACS or magnetic beads. This receptor was identified in a human donor with aplastic anemia. The sample consisted of sorted CD4+, CD8+, or CD8+CD57+ T cells (not recorded which) from PBMCs.

This receptor carries the CDR3 CASSFTRGGSSAEEQV. This chain is built from TRBV19 and TRBJ2-1; no DNA check was done on the table's D call, TRBD2. Based on the germline V gene (reference sequence), the CDR1 and CDR2 sequences are LNHDA and SQIVND. The CDR3 region is 16 residues in length, termini included.